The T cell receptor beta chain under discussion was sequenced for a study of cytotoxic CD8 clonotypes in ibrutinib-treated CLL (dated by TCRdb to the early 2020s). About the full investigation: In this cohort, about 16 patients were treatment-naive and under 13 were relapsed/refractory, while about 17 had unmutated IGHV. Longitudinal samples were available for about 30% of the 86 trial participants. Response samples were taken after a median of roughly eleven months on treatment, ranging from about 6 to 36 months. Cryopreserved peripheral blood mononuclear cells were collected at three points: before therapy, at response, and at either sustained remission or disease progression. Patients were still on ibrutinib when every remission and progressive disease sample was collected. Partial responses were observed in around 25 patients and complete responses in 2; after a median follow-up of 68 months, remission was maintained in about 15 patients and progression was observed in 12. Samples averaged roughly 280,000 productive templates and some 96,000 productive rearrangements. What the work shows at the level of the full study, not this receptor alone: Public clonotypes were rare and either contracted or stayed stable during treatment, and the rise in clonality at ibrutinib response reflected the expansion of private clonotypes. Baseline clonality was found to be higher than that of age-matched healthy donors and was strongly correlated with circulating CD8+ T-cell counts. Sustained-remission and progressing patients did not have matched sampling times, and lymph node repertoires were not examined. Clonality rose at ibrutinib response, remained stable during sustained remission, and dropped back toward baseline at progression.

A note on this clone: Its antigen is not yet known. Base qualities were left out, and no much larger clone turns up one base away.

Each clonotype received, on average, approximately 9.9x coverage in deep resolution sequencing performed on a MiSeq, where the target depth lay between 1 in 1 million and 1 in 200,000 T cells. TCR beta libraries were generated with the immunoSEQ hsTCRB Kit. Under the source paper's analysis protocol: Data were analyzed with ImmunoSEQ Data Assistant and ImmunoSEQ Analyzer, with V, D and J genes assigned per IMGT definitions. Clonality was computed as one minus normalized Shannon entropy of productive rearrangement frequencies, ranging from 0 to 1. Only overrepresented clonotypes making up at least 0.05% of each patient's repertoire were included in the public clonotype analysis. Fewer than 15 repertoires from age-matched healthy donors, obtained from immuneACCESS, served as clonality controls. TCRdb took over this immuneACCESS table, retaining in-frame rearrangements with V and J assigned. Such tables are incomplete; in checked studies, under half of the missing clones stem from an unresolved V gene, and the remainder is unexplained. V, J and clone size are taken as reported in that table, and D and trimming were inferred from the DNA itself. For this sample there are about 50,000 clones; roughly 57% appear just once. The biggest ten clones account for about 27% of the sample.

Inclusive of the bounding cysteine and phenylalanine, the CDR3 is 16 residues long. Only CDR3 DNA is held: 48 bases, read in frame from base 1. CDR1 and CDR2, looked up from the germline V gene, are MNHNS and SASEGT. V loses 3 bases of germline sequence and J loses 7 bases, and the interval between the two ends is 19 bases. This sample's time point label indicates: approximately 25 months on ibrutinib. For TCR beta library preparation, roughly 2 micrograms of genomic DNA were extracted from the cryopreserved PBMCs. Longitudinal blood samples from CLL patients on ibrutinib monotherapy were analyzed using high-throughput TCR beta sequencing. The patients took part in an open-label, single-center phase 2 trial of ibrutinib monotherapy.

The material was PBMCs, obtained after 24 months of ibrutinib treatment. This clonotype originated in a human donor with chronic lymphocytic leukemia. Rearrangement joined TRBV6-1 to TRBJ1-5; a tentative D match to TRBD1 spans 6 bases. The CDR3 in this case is CASSERKGGSPQPQHF. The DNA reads TGTGCCAGCAGTGAGAGAAAGGGGGGGTCTCCCCAGCCCCAGCATTTT.